One sample yielded the 6 T cell receptor beta chains listed below, sequenced in a study of cytomegalovirus exposure and HLA in healthy donors. Amplification used 60 Vbeta primers and 13 Jbeta primers. Generated by immunoSEQ multiplex PCR, the TCRdb table keeps only in-frame clones and is missing some. The sample shows some 77,000 clones, around 80% of them seen only once. Sequences were obtained from PBMCs. The receptors shown here come from a man between 45 and 60 years old in good health and CMV-seropositive.

Worth noting for this clone: One end of the junction does not line up with germline, which may come from a read error. The chain employs TRBV25-1 and TRBJ2-4, with D perhaps TRBD2 (5 bases). Looked up from germline, CDR1 is MGHDK and CDR2 is SYGVNS. CDR3 length: 12 residues. CDR3 region: CASRGRGNSQYF. Here the CDR3 DNA reads TGTGCCAGCCGCGGTCGGGGAAACAGTCAGTACTTC.

The gene calls are TRBV6-4 and TRBJ2-7, with D unresolved. CDR1 and CDR2 (germline): MRHNA, SNTAGT. V lost 5 bases, J lost 2 bases, and 10 bases lay in between. The CDR3 length is 13 residues. The CDR3 sequence is CASSLTRTYEQYF. The CDR3 nucleotides are TGTGCCAGCAGTCTGACACGAACCTACGAGCAGTACTTC.

The rearrangement joins TRBV5-4 to TRBJ2-5; possible D gene TRBD2, 6 bases. This CDR3 has 14 amino acids. V lost 3 bases and J 11 bases, leaving 20 bases between the germline ends. CDR1 is SGHNT and CDR2 is YYREEE in the germline V gene (reference sequence). Here the CDR3 DNA reads TGTGCCAGCAGCTCCGGGAGCCGGCGAGGGGAGCAGTACTTC. Encoded protein: CASSSGSRRGEQYF.

The J gene is TRBJ1-1, the V gene TRBV5-1; D call uncertain. This CDR3 region has 14 residues. In germline, CDR1 is SGHRS, CDR2 YFSETQ. V lost 4 bases, J lost 3 bases, and 13 bases lay in between. The CDR3 bases are TGCGCCAGCAGCCTATACGACGGGGACACTGAAGCTTTCTTT. Residues: CASSLYDGDTEAFF.

The chain links TRBV19 to TRBJ1-1; perhaps TRBD1 as D (5 bases). The V end was cut by 3 bases, the J end by 0 bases, with 11 bases between. CDR1 is LNHDA and CDR2 is SQIVND in the germline V gene (reference sequence). This CDR3 region has 15 residues. In DNA form, the CDR3 reads TGTGCCAGTAGTATGGATGCAGGGATGAACACTGAAGCTTTCTTT. Its translation is CASSMDAGMNTEAFF.

The chain has TRBV7-2 and TRBJ2-7; D possibly corresponds to TRBD2 (5 bases). Germline lookup yields CDR1 SGHTA and CDR2 FQGNSA. V lost 5 bases to trimming and J lost 6 bases, with 11 bases between them. The CDR3 loop spans 12 amino acids. The CDR3 region has the DNA TGTGCCAGCAGCCTCGGGGTTGGCGAGCAGTACTTC. Translation gives CASSLGVGEQYF.